These T cell receptor beta chains were read from a single sample in a study of blood T cell repertoires in COVID-19. Clones were sequenced by immunoSEQ multiplex PCR, and TCRdb holds only the in-frame ones, with some missing. The sample records a few hundred thousand clones, about nine tenths being singletons. Sequences were obtained from PBMCs or T cells enriched from blood (not recorded which). The source of these receptors is a man between 35 and 55 years old who had recovered from COVID-19. The CDR3 runs from the conserved cysteine through the conserved F or W. Fields, in order: J gene, V gene, clone size, D gene, CDR3 protein, CDR3 DNA. The D gene is left open where the match is weak. Where a row states a size, it is once, few, many or the class of an expanded clone; other rows omit it.

J: TRBJ1-1
V: TRBV10-3
size: .
D: .
CDR3: CAISEREMNTEAFF
DNA: TGTGCCATCAGTGAGAGAGAGATGAACACTGAAGCTTTCTTT

J: TRBJ2-7
V: TRBV19
size: .
D: TRBD2
CDR3: CASSILGGAYEQYF
DNA: TGTGCCAGTAGTATACTCGGGGGGGCCTACGAGCAGTACTTC

J: TRBJ1-1
V: TRBV4-1
size: .
D: TRBD1
CDR3: CASSQAPQGVGEAFF
DNA: TGCGCCAGCAGCCAAGCCCCTCAGGGGGTTGGTGAAGCTTTCTTT

J: TRBJ1-4
V: TRBV2
size: .
D: .
CDR3: CASIPLLGGRPPGKLFF
DNA: TGTGCCAGCATCCCCCTGCTGGGGGGGCGCCCCCCGGGAAAACTGTTTTTT

J: TRBJ1-1
V: TRBV10-3
size: few
D: .
CDR3: CAISEFGQPEAFF
DNA: TGTGCCATCAGTGAGTTTGGACAGCCTGAAGCTTTCTTT

J: TRBJ2-3
V: TRBV24-1
size: .
D: TRBD1
CDR3: CATSDRLTGFADTQYF
DNA: TGTGCCACCAGTGACCGTTTGACAGGGTTCGCAGATACGCAGTATTTT

J: TRBJ1-1
V: TRBV18
size: .
D: TRBD1
CDR3: CASSADRGGTEAFF
DNA: TGTGCCAGCTCAGCGGACAGGGGTGGCACTGAAGCTTTCTTT

J: TRBJ2-1
V: TRBV18
size: .
D: TRBD2
CDR3: CASSASGGNNEQFF
DNA: TGTGCCAGCTCGGCTAGCGGGGGTAACAATGAGCAGTTCTTC

J: TRBJ2-3
V: TRBV7-9
size: .
D: .
CDR3: CASSRGKTDLF
DNA: TGTGCCAGCAGCCGAGGCAAGACAGACTTATTT

J: TRBJ2-3
V: TRBV5-1
size: .
D: TRBD2
CDR3: CASSFGLAKSTDTQYF
DNA: TGCGCCAGCAGCTTCGGACTAGCGAAGAGCACAGATACGCAGTATTTT

J: TRBJ1-5
V: TRBV2
size: .
D: .
CDR3: CASTELENQPQHF
DNA: TGTGCCAGCACCGAACTGGAGAATCAGCCCCAGCATTTT

J: TRBJ1-2
V: TRBV9
size: .
D: .
CDR3: CASSVERGSDGYTF
DNA: TGTGCCAGCAGCGTAGAAAGGGGGTCGGATGGCTACACCTTC

J: TRBJ2-5
V: TRBV24-1
size: .
D: .
CDR3: CATSDPTTPLQETQYF
DNA: TGTGCCACCAGTGATCCTACGACACCCCTGCAAGAGACCCAGTACTTC

J: TRBJ2-1
V: TRBV28
size: .
D: .
CDR3: CASSTTGFEQFF
DNA: TGTGCCAGCAGCACTACTGGTTTTGAGCAGTTCTTC

J: TRBJ2-3
V: TRBV11-3
size: .
D: TRBD2
CDR3: CASSPFTGGQSDTQYF
DNA: TGTGCCAGCAGCCCCTTTACGGGGGGGCAGTCAGATACGCAGTATTTT

J: TRBJ1-4
V: TRBV30
size: .
D: TRBD1
CDR3: CAWSGTGHNEKLFF
DNA: TGTGCCTGGAGTGGGACAGGGCATAATGAAAAACTGTTTTTT

J: TRBJ1-6
V: TRBV5-1
size: .
D: TRBD1
CDR3: CASSAGTGGYNSPLHF
DNA: TGCGCCAGCAGCGCAGGGACAGGAGGTTATAATTCACCCCTCCACTTT

J: TRBJ1-2
V: TRBV4-2
size: .
D: TRBD1
CDR3: CASSPDREVYGYTF
DNA: TGTGCCAGCAGCCCAGACAGGGAGGTCTATGGCTACACCTTC

J: TRBJ1-2
V: TRBV30
size: .
D: TRBD1
CDR3: CAWRALDREANYGYTF
DNA: TGTGCCTGGAGGGCCTTGGACAGGGAAGCTAACTATGGCTACACCTTC

J: TRBJ2-2
V: TRBV5-1
size: .
D: TRBD1
CDR3: CASSLLPGQGLAGELFF
DNA: TGCGCCAGCAGCTTGTTACCGGGACAGGGATTGGCCGGGGAGCTGTTTTTT

J: TRBJ1-5
V: TRBV5-5
size: .
D: .
CDR3: CASSDHRVHSNQPQHF
DNA: TGTGCCAGCAGCGACCACAGGGTCCACAGCAATCAGCCCCAGCATTTT